These T cell receptor beta chains were read from a single sample in a study of shared clonotypes between healthy human individuals. Assay: immunoSEQ multiplex PCR; the TCRdb copy retains only in-frame clones and omits some. The data hold some 1.4 million clones, with approximately 96% observed a single time. The sequenced sample was naive CD4+ T cells sorted from blood. Receptors originate from a man aged 25 to 40 in good health. Each CDR3 is given with its conserved first and last residue. D genes are given only for firm matches. Clone size, where shown, is once, few, many, or a class for clones that have expanded.

TRBJ2-3 | TRBD2 | TRBV2 | . | CASKVGGPGTQYF | TGTGCCAGCAAGGTGGGAGGGCCAGGTACGCAGTATTTT
TRBJ2-3 | . | TRBV18 | . | CASSPITDTQYF | TGTGCCAGCTCACCGATCACAGATACGCAGTATTTT
TRBJ1-5 | . | TRBV18 | . | CASSPGFNQPQHF | TGTGCCAGCTCACCAGGGTTCAATCAGCCCCAGCATTTT
TRBJ2-1 | TRBD1 | TRBV7-8 | . | CASSLVALLGQGSGSEQFF | TGTGCCAGCAGCTTAGTTGCTCTCCTGGGACAGGGCAGTGGTAGTGAGCAGTTCTTC
TRBJ2-1 | . | TRBV11-3 | . | CASSPRTGSYNEQFF | TGTGCCAGCAGCCCTCGGACGGGCTCCTACAATGAGCAGTTCTTC
TRBJ1-4 | . | TRBV6-1 | once | CASSDRTWEKLFF | TGTGCCAGCAGTGACAGGACGTGGGAAAAACTGTTTTTT
TRBJ2-7 | TRBD1 | TRBV27 | . | CASRPGQPSYEQYF | TGTGCCAGCAGGCCGGGACAGCCCTCCTACGAGCAGTACTTC
TRBJ2-7 | . | TRBV6-5 | . | CASSVGASYEQYF | TGTGCCAGCAGCGTTGGAGCGTCCTACGAGCAGTACTTC
TRBJ2-7 | TRBD2 | TRBV28 | . | CASSLVSGRAVHEQYF | TGTGCCAGCAGTTTAGTTAGCGGGAGGGCAGTGCACGAGCAGTACTTC
TRBJ2-7 | . | TRBV25-1 | . | CASSEGGRYEQYF | TGTGCCAGCAGTGAGGGGGGTCGCTACGAGCAGTACTTC
TRBJ2-5 | . | TRBV10-2 | . | CASSPRRGETQYF | TGCGCCAGCAGTCCACGGAGAGGAGAGACCCAGTACTTC